This T cell receptor (beta chain) was observed in a study of graft-versus-host responses after intestinal transplantation. CDR3 length: 13 residues. Germline CDR1 is GTSNPN and CDR2 is SVGIG (reference sequence). V trimming: 2 bases; J trimming: 8 bases; junction bases outside the gene matches: 6. The method was immunoSEQ multiplex PCR; TCRdb's version includes in-frame clones alone and lacks a portion of them. Among tens of thousands of clones listed, approximately 94% were seen once. The sequence was obtained from a human patient who received an intestinal transplant, so some T cells may come from the graft donor. Sequencing was performed on PBMCs, taken 156 days after intestinal transplant. This chain connects TRBV30 to TRBJ1-2; 9 bases agree with TRBD1. The CDR3 bases are TGTGCCTGGAGTCCCAACAGGGGGCTGGGCTACACCTTC. Encoded protein: CAWSPNRGLGYTF.